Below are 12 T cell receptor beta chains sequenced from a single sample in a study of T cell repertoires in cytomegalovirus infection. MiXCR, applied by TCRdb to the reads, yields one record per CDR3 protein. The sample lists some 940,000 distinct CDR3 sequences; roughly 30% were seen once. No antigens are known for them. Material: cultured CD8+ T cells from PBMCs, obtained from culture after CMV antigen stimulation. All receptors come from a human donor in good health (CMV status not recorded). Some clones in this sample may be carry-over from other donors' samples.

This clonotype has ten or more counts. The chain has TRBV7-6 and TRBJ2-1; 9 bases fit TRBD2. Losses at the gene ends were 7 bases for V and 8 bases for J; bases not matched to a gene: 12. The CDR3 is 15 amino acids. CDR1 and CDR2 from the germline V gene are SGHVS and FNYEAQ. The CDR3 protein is CASNPGLADLDEQFF. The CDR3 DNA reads TGTGCCAGCAACCCGGGACTAGCAGACTTAGATGAGCAGTTCTTC.

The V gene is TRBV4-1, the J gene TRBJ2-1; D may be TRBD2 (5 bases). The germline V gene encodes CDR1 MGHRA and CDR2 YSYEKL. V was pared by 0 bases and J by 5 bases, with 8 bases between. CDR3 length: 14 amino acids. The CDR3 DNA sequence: TGCGCCAGCAGCCAAGAACTAGTTAACAATGAGCAGTTCTTC. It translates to CASSQELVNNEQFF.

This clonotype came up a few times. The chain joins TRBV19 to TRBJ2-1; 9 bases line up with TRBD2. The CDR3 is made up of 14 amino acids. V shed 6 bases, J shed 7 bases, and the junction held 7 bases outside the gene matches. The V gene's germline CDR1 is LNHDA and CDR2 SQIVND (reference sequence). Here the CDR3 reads CASRHSGGGNEQFF. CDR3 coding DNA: TGTGCCAGTAGACATAGCGGGGGTGGGAATGAGCAGTTCTTC.

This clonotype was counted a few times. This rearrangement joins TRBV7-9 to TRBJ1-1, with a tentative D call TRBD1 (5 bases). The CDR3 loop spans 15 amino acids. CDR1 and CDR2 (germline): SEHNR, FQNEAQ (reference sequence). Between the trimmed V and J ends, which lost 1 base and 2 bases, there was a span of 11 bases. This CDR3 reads CASSLVSGGNTEAFF. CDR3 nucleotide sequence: TGTGCCAGCAGCTTAGTGTCCGGGGGTAACACTGAAGCTTTCTTT.

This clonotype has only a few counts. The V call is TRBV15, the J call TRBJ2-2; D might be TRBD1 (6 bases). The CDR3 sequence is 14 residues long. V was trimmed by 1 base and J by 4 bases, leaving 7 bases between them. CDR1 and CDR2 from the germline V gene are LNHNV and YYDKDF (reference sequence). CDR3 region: CATSRGQATGELFF. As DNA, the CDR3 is TGTGCCACCAGCAGAGGACAGGCCACCGGGGAGCTGTTTTTT.

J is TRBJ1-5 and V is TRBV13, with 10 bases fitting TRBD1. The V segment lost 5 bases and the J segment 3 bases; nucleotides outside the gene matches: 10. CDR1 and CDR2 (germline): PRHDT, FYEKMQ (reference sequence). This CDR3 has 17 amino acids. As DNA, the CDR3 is TGTGCCAGCAGCACCAGGGGGGACAGGGGCCCCAATCAGCCCCAGCATTTT. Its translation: CASSTRGDRGPNQPQHF.

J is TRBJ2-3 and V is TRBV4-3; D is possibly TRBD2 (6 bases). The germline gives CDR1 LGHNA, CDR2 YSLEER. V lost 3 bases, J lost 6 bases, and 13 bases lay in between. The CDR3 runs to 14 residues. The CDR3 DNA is TGCGCCAGCAGCCAGGGCCTTGGGAGGGATACGCAGTATTTT. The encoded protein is CASSQGLGRDTQYF.

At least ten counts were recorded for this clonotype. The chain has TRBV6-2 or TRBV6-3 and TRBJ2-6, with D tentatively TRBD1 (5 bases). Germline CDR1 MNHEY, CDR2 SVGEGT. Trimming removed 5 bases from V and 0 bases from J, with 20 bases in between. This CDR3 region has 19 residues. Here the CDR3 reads CASSQIPTAYISGANVLTF. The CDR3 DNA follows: TGTGCCAGCAGTCAAATCCCGACAGCATACATCTCTGGGGCCAACGTCCTGACTTTC.

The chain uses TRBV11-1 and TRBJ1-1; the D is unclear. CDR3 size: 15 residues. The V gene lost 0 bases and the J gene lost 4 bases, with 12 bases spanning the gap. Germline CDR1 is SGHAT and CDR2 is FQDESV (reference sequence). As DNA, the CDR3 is TGTGCCAGCAGCTTAGCGGGCCCCGTGGTCACTGAAGCTTTCTTT. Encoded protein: CASSLAGPVVTEAFF.

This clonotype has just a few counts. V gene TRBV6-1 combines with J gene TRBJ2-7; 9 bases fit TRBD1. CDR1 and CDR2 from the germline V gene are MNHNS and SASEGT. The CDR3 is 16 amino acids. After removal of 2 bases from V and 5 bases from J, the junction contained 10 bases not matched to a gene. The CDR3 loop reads CASSEFQGTGSDEQYV. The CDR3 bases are TGTGCCAGCAGTGAATTTCAAGGGACAGGGTCAGACGAGCAGTACGTC.

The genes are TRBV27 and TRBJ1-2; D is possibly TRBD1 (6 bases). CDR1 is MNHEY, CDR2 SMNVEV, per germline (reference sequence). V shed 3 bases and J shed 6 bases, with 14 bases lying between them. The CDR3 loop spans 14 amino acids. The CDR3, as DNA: TGTGCCAGCAGTTTCGCAGGGGCTGACCATGGCTACACCTTC. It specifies CASSFAGADHGYTF.

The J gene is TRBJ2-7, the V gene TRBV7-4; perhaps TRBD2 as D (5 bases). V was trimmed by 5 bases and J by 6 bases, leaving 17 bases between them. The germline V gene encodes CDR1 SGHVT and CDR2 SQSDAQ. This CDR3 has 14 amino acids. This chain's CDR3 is CASSRRQWSAEQYF. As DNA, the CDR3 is TGTGCCAGCAGCCGGAGGCAGTGGAGCGCCGAGCAGTACTTC.